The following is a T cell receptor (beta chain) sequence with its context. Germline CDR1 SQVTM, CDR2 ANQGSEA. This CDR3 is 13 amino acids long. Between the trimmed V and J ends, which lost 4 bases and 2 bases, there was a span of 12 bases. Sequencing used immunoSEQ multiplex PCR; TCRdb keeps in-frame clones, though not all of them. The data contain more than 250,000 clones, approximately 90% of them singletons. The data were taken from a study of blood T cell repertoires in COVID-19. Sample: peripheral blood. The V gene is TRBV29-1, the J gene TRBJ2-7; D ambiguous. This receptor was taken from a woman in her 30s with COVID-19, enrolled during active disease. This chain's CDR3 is CSVVSLRPYEQYF. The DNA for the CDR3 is TGCAGCGTTGTTAGCTTACGACCCTACGAGCAGTACTTC.